This T cell receptor (beta chain) stems from a study of T cells in Graves' hyperthyroidism and ophthalmopathy. Amplification targeted TCR beta CDR3 regions from RNA transcripts. When the TCR CDR3 underwent first-round RT-PCR, the HTBI primer set was used. TCRdb reprocessed the multiplex PCR reads with MiXCR, giving one entry per CDR3 protein. The sample contains 800,000 or so distinct CDR3 sequences, about 38% of which appear only once. The CDR3 loop spans 16 amino acids. Trimming removed 5 bases from V and 2 bases from J, with 17 bases in between. The germline V gene has CDR1 SGHRS and CDR2 YFSETQ. Many counts were recorded for this clonotype.

The specimen sequenced was blood. V usage is TRBV5-1 and J usage is TRBJ1-5, with D unclear. The origin of this receptor is a man between 18 and 35 years old with Graves' hyperthyroidism. CDR3 DNA: TGCGCCAGCAGGAAGTGTAAGGATCTGGGCAATCAGCCCCAGCATTTT. It codes for CASRKCKDLGNQPQHF.